The clone carrying this T cell receptor beta chain was counted a few times. The data were obtained in a study of cytomegalovirus exposure and HLA in healthy donors. CDR1 SNHLY and CDR2 FYNNEI come from the germline V gene. The CDR3 is 13 residues long. Trimming took off 2 bases at V and 1 base at J, with 5 bases between the two ends. The study ran its PCR with 60 Vbeta and 13 Jbeta primers. Produced via immunoSEQ multiplex PCR; TCRdb's table is partial and in-frame only. The table includes around 180,000 clones, 65% to 85% detected once. The specimen sequenced was PBMCs. This receptor was obtained from a male donor in good health and CMV-seronegative. V gene TRBV2 combines with J gene TRBJ1-1; D uncertain. CDR3 in DNA: TGTGCCAGCAGTGAAAACAAGAACACTGAAGCTTTCTTT. Its protein is CASSENKNTEAFF.